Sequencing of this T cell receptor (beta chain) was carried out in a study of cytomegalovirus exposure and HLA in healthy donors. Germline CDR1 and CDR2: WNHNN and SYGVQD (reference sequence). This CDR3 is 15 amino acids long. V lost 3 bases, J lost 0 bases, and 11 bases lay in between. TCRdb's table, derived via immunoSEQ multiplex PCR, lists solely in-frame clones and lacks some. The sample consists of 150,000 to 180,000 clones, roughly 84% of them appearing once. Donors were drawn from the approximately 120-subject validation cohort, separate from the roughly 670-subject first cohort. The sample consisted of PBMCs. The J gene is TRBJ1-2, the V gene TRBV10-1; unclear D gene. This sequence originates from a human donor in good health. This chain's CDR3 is CASSEWTATNYGYTF. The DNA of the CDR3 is TGCGCCAGCAGTGAATGGACTGCAACTAACTATGGCTACACCTTC.